Listed below are T cell receptor beta chains from one sample, sequenced in a study of cytotoxic CD8 clonotypes in ibrutinib-treated CLL. Repertoires were generated with immunoSEQ multiplex PCR, while TCRdb's copy carries only in-frame clones and drops some. This sample has around 92,000 clones, with roughly three quarters found just once. The sample in question was PBMCs, obtained after 24 months of ibrutinib treatment. Every receptor here comes from a human donor with chronic lymphocytic leukemia. Both conserved end residues are part of each CDR3. Fields, in order: D gene, J gene, V gene, CDR3 DNA, CDR3 protein. The D gene is left open where the match is weak.

TRBD2 | TRBJ2-3 | TRBV18 | TGTGCCAGCTCATTATTAGCGGGAGTTTCAGGTCACACAGATACGCAGTATTTT | CASSLLAGVSGHTDTQYF
TRBD1 | TRBJ2-7 | TRBV28 | TGTGCCAGCAAAGCCGGGACAGTATCCTACGAGCAGTACTTC | CASKAGTVSYEQYF
- | TRBJ2-5 | TRBV18 | TGTGCCAGCTCCCAGGGTCTAGGCATTCAAGAGACCCAGTACTTC | CASSQGLGIQETQYF
TRBD2 | TRBJ2-3 | TRBV2 | TGTGCCAGTTTAGCGGGACAAAGCACAGATACGCAGTATTTT | CASLAGQSTDTQYF
TRBD1 | TRBJ1-6 | TRBV5-1 | TGCGCCAGCACCGGACAGGCCAGGGGTAATTCACCCCTCCACTTT | CASTGQARGNSPLHF
- | TRBJ1-1 | TRBV28 | TGTGCCAGCAGATTGGGACACAAGAACACTGAAGCTTTCTTT | CASRLGHKNTEAFF
- | TRBJ1-1 | TRBV20-1 | TGCAGTGCCTCGACAGGATCTGAAGCTTTCTTT | CSASTGSEAFF
- | TRBJ1-4 | TRBV9 | TGTGCCAGCAGTAAAGAGGGTCTCCCTAATGAAAAACTGTTTTTT | CASSKEGLPNEKLFF
- | TRBJ2-2 | TRBV11-2 | TGTGCCAGCAGCTCTATCCATAAGGGTCCCACCGGGGAGCTGTTTTTT | CASSSIHKGPTGELFF
- | TRBJ2-7 | TRBV6-5 | TGTGCCAGCAGTTACTCGGACAAGTCCTACGAGCAGTACTTC | CASSYSDKSYEQYF
TRBD1 | TRBJ1-1 | TRBV27 | TGTGCCAGCAGTCGACGGACAGGGAAGGTAACTGAAGCTTTCTTT | CASSRRTGKVTEAFF
- | TRBJ2-1 | TRBV4-1 | TGCGCCAGCAGCCGCCTAGCTGCCGTGGCTAGCCAGAGGTTCTTC | CASSRLAAVASQRFF
- | TRBJ2-3 | TRBV2 | TGTGCCAGCACCCTGGGGGGAGATACGCAGTATTTT | CASTLGGDTQYF
- | TRBJ2-6 | TRBV2 | TGTGCCAGCGCAGGGGCCAACTCTGGGGCCAACGTCCTGACTTTC | CASAGANSGANVLTF
- | TRBJ2-1 | TRBV15 | TGTGCCACCAGCAGAGATGGGGGCGGTGAGCAGTTCTTC | CATSRDGGGEQFF
- | TRBJ2-1 | TRBV7-6 | TGTGCCAGCAGCTTACAACCAGCCCCGAATGAGCAGTTCTTC | CASSLQPAPNEQFF
- | TRBJ2-7 | TRBV9 | TGTGCCAGCAGCGTAGGCAGTAAGGGGGGCAGCTACGAGCAGTACTTC | CASSVGSKGGSYEQYF
- | TRBJ1-2 | TRBV9 | TGTGCCAGCAGCGTCCAGGTGGGGGCAGGGGATTCTAACTATGGCTACACCTTC | CASSVQVGAGDSNYGYTF
- | TRBJ1-1 | TRBV4-1 | TGCGCCAGCAGCCAACAGGGGTACGGCACTGAAGCTTTCTTT | CASSQQGYGTEAFF
- | TRBJ1-1 | TRBV30 | TGTGCCTGGAAATCGGAGTTGCCTAACACTGAAGCTTTCTTT | CAWKSELPNTEAFF
TRBD2 | TRBJ2-7 | TRBV2 | TGTGCCAGCAGTGAACCAGGGACTAGCGGCTACGAGCAGTACTTC | CASSEPGTSGYEQYF
- | TRBJ2-1 | TRBV28 | TGTGCCAGCGGGGATGAGCAGTTCTTC | CASGDEQFF
- | TRBJ1-1 | TRBV7-2 | TGTGCCAGCAGCCTAAGGCGGGGCACTGAAGCTTTCTTT | CASSLRRGTEAFF
- | TRBJ1-4 | TRBV30 | TGTGCCTGGAGTCTCCCGCGGGACCCGGAGGAAAAACTGTTTTTT | CAWSLPRDPEEKLFF
- | TRBJ1-2 | TRBV27 | TGTGCCAGCTCTTTGCTGGGCACCTCGTACTATGGCTACACCTTC | CASSLLGTSYYGYTF
- | TRBJ1-3 | TRBV7-9 | TGTGCCAGCAGCTCCGGGGGGTCTGGAAACACCATATATTTT | CASSSGGSGNTIYF
TRBD2 | TRBJ2-7 | TRBV5-1 | TGCGCCAGCAGCTCTCAAGCGGGAGGGCGGGGGCAGTACTTC | CASSSQAGGRGQYF
TRBD1 | TRBJ1-5 | TRBV18 | TGTGCCAGCTCACCAGTCCCAGGGGGAGGCAATCAGCCCCAGCATTTT | CASSPVPGGGNQPQHF
- | TRBJ2-7 | TRBV7-2 | TGTGCCAGCAGCTTAGTGGGCAGGAACTACGAGCAGTACTTC | CASSLVGRNYEQYF